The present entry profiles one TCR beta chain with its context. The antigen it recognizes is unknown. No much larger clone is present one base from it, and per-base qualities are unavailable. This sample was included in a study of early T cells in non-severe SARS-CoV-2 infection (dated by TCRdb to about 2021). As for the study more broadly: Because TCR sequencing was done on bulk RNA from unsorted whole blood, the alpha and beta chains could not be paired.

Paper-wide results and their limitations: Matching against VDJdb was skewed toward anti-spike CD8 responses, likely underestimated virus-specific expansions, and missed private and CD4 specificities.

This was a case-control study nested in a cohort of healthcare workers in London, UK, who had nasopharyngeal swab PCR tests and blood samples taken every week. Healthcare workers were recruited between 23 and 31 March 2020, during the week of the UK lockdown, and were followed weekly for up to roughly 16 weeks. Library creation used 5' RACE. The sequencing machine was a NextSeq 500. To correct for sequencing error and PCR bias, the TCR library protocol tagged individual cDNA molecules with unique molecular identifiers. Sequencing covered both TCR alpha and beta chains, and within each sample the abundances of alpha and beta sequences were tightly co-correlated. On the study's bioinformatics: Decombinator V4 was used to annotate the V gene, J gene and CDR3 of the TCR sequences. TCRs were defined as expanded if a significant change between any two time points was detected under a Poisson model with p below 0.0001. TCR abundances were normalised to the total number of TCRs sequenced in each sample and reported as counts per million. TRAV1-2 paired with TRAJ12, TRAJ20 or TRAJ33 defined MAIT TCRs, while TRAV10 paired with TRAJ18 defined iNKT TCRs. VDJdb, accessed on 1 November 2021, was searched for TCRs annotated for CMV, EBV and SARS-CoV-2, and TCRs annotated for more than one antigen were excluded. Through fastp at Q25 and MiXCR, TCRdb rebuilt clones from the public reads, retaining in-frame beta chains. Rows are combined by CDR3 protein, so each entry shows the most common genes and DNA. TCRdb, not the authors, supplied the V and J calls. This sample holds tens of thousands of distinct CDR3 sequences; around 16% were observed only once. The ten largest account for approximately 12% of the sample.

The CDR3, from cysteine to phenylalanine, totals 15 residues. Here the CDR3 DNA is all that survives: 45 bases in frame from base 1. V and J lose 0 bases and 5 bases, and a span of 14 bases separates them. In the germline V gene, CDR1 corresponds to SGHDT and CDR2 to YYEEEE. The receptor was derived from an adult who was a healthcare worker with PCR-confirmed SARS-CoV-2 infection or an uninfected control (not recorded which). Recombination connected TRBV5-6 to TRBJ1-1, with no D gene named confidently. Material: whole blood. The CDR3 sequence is CASSLAPRSSTEAFF. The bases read TGTGCCAGCAGCTTGGCCCCGCGCAGCTCGACTGAAGCTTTCTTT.